The rows below give T cell receptor beta chains drawn from one sample of a study of T cells in Graves' hyperthyroidism and ophthalmopathy. TCRdb re-called the multiplex PCR reads with MiXCR, one entry per CDR3 protein. The sample contains 300,000 to 450,000 distinct CDR3 sequences, roughly 14% of which appear only once. What was sequenced was blood. These receptors originate from a woman between 55 and 75 years old with Graves' hyperthyroidism. Each CDR3 is given with its conserved first and last residue.

v_call cdr3_aa
TRBV5-1 CASSLGAGLDEQYF
TRBV2 CASSTGLLETQYF
TRBV2 CASRRDSLIGELFF
TRBV12-3/TRBV12-4 CASSPRTSGIETQYF
TRBV11-2 CASSRRTGEGADTQYF
TRBV5-4 CASSKLAGGCEQYF
TRBV29-1 CSVSLERGETQYF
TRBV12-3/TRBV12-4 CASSGTGSPYSNQPQHF
TRBV7-9 CASSGRGHRGETQYF
TRBV5-8 CASSLEGRRTSGNTDTQYF
TRBV5-6 CASSLPGDQGYTF
TRBV5-1 CASSGPNTGELFF
TRBV11-3 CASSLGASGNEQFF
TRBV10-3 CAISDGQSGANVLTF
TRBV6-6 CASSYRGTSGNNEQFF
TRBV18 CASSPPGSSSYGYTF
TRBV7-3 CASSFPGLAGVSRPYNEQFF
TRBV7-9 CASVDMGGRELFF
TRBV2 CASSRSGDEQFF
TRBV28 CASSFPPMTSVREQYF
TRBV5-1 CASSLQGEQYF
TRBV7-9 CASSLTGLYNEQFF
TRBV6-1 CASSPDSSPSGNTIYF
TRBV11-2 CASSLATGGSYEQYF
TRBV20-1 CSARPRELYYNEQFF
TRBV3-1 CASSQEGRVGLGYTF
TRBV12-5 CASGPPNQETQYF
TRBV2 CASVGTSGRNEQFF
TRBV2 CASSGGLAGDGELFF
TRBV3-1 CASSPLAGALVSTQYF
TRBV20-1 CSASRPGELFF
TRBV12-3/TRBV12-4 CASSFTGGLTDTQYF
TRBV12-3/TRBV12-4 CASSWDWRTEAFF
TRBV19 CASWDRGSTDTQYF
TRBV7-6 CASSSNSGFRNTGELFF
TRBV6-5 CASSYGSSGSQETQYF
TRBV7-8 CASSLVGAGGNYGYTF
TRBV7-9 CASSFRPGEFF
TRBV6-1 CASRIQGLNYGYTF
TRBV18 CASSPSHISTDTQYF
TRBV19 CASSIGLGGLDEQFF
TRBV19 CATASSARNEQFF
TRBV20-1 CSARVSGTDTGELFF
TRBV5-1 CASSLVAGGPLSDTQYF
TRBV4-1 CASSQDRAGGGELFF
TRBV7-8 CASSRTRGRLNSPLHF
TRBV20-1 CSATLGTSGSLYEQYF
TRBV5-6 CASSLFGTGNTEAFF
TRBV7-3 CASSLSPGLAGYNEQFF
TRBV6-5 CASSYSGLAGSYEQYF
TRBV7-9 CASSPGRGAETEAFF